A single sample gave rise to the 15 T cell receptor beta chains below, sequenced in a study of blood T cell repertoires in COVID-19. TCRdb keeps only in-frame clones here, not all; method: immunoSEQ multiplex PCR. The table records around 110,000 clones, roughly 79% of them present only once. The sample consisted of peripheral blood. Receptors originate from a man aged 65 to 85 with active or convalescent COVID-19.

The rearrangement uses TRBV12-3 or TRBV12-4 and TRBJ2-1; D not certain. The CDR3 totals 11 residues. The germline V and J ends were trimmed by 6 bases and 9 bases, with 9 bases remaining between them. The CDR3 DNA sequence: TGTGCCAGCAGCCAACAGACTGAGCAGTTCTTC. Encoded protein: CASSQQTEQFF.

Only one count was recorded for this clone. The chain is built from TRBV24-1 and TRBJ2-5; possibly TRBD1 for D (5 bases). The V and J ends lost 0 bases and 3 bases respectively, with 7 bases between them. The CDR3 totals 14 residues. Germline V gene lookup returns CDR1 KGHDR and CDR2 SFDVKD. DNA of the CDR3: TGTGCCACCAGTGATTTGGGGGCGGAAGAGACCCAGTACTTC. Its translation is CATSDLGAEETQYF.

This rearrangement joins TRBV6-5 to TRBJ2-1; D might be TRBD1 (5 bases). CDR3 length: 15 amino acids. CDR1 MNHEY and CDR2 SVGAGI come from the germline V gene. V dropped 5 bases and J dropped 9 bases, with 20 bases sitting between them. CDR3 region: CASSHPPRRDGEQFF. CDR3 nucleotides: TGTGCCAGCAGTCACCCCCCCCGCAGGGATGGTGAGCAGTTCTTC.

This chain links TRBV30 with TRBJ1-5, with D perhaps matching TRBD1 (6 bases). This CDR3 contains 15 residues. V was cut by 1 base and J by 0 bases, with 10 bases left in between. Germline V gene sequence: CDR1 GTSNPN, CDR2 SVGIG (reference sequence). CDR3: CAWSGDTYSNQPQHF. CDR3 nucleotides: TGTGCCTGGAGTGGGGACACGTATAGCAATCAGCCCCAGCATTTT.

The V and J genes are TRBV7-2 and TRBJ2-3; TRBD2 agrees at 11 bases. The CDR3 totals 18 residues. Trimming took 2 bases from V and 2 from J; bases not matched to a gene: 9. Germline loops: CDR1 SGHTA, CDR2 FQGNSA. The CDR3 spells CASSLLFLAGGSTDTQYF. CDR3 bases: TGTGCCAGCAGCTTACTTTTCCTAGCGGGAGGTTCCACAGATACGCAGTATTTT.

The CDR3 is CASSQGSETQYF. CDR3 nucleotide sequence: TGTGCCAGCAGCCAAGGTTCCGAGACGCAGTATTTT. V and J are TRBV3-1 (or the pseudogene TRBV3-2) and TRBJ2-3; D ambiguous. Germline CDR1 and CDR2: LGHDT and YNNKEL (reference sequence). V was cut by 1 base and J by 9 bases, with 8 bases left in between. The CDR3 sequence is 12 residues long.

The CDR3 is CASSQDLEGFSGNTIYF. The CDR3 DNA sequence: TGTGCCAGCAGCCAAGATCTGGAGGGGTTCTCTGGAAACACCATATATTTT. The rearrangement links TRBV3-1 (or the pseudogene TRBV3-2) to TRBJ1-3; TRBD1 might be the D (5 bases). Germline V CDR1 and CDR2: LGHDT, YNNKEL (reference sequence). The CDR3 spans 17 residues. V was shortened by 0 bases and J by 0 bases, with 12 bases between the two germline ends.

This chain uses TRBV5-1 with TRBJ2-3; 8 positions agree with TRBD1. This CDR3 has 16 amino acids. Per germline, CDR1 SGHRS and CDR2 YFSETQ. V shed 4 bases, J shed 2 bases, and the junction held 9 bases outside the gene matches. CDR3 coding DNA: TGCGCCAGCAGCCTTAGGGACAGGACAAACACAGATACGCAGTATTTT. Amino acid sequence: CASSLRDRTNTDTQYF.

With respect to this clone: Different DNA sequences within this sample yield the same CDR3. V and J are TRBV9 and TRBJ2-2; 7 positions agree with TRBD1. The V gene's germline CDR1 is SGDLS and CDR2 YYNGEE. The CDR3 consists of 15 residues. The V gene end was trimmed by 0 bases and the J gene end by 6 bases; junction bases not matched to a gene: 5. The CDR3 loop is CASSVVTGDSGELFF. CDR3 coding DNA: TGTGCCAGCAGCGTAGTTACAGGGGATTCCGGGGAGCTGTTTTTT. Supplemented by reference TRBV9 and TRBJ2-2, the full variable domain reads DSGVTQTPKHLITATGQRVTLRCSPRSGDLSVYWYQQSLDQGLQFLIQYYNGEERAKGNILERFSAQQFPDLHSELNLSSLELGDSALYFCASSVVTGDSGELFFGEGSRLTVL.

This chain uses TRBV19 with TRBJ2-2, with 8 bases identical to TRBD2. The V gene's germline CDR1 is LNHDA and CDR2 SQIVND (reference sequence). The CDR3 totals 14 residues. V dropped 6 bases and J dropped 6; count of bases not matched to a gene: 6. CDR3 nucleotide sequence: TGTGCCAGTAGGGGACTAGGTGGGGCCGGGGAGCTGTTTTTT. Protein: CASRGLGGAGELFF.

The table lists this clone with a few counts. The J gene is TRBJ2-1, the V gene TRBV2, with 9 bases lining up with TRBD1. The CDR3 is made up of 15 amino acids. Trimming at V came to 6 bases and at J to 4 bases, leaving 7 bases not matched to a gene. Per germline, CDR1 SNHLY and CDR2 FYNNEI. The CDR3 nucleotides read TGTGCCAGCAGAGCGGACAGGGGCTTTTACAATGAGCAGTTCTTC. This translates into CASRADRGFYNEQFF.

This sequence joins TRBV5-1 and TRBJ2-5, with 9 bases identical to TRBD1. Per the germline V gene, CDR1 is SGHRS and CDR2 is YFSETQ. With 4 bases clipped from V and 2 bases from J, the junction kept 6 bases outside the gene matches. This CDR3 spans 15 amino acids. Here the CDR3 DNA reads TGCGCCAGCAGCGTGGGACAGGGTGGGCAAGAGACCCAGTACTTC. Its protein is CASSVGQGGQETQYF.

V is TRBV6-6 and J is TRBJ1-4; a weak D match, TRBD1 (5 bases). This CDR3 is built from 12 residues. The germline V gene has CDR1 MNHNY and CDR2 SVGAGI (reference sequence). V was cut by 6 bases and J by 7 bases, with 9 bases left in between. The CDR3, as DNA: TGTGCCAGCAGGGGGCAGGGTGAAAAACTGTTTTTT. Its translation: CASRGQGEKLFF.

V gene TRBV12-5 combines with J gene TRBJ1-4; 7 nucleotides align to TRBD1. The CDR3 is 15 amino acids. The germline CDR1 and CDR2 sequences are LGHNT and FRNRAP. V lost 6 bases and J lost 4; bases outside the gene matches: 8. The CDR3 sequence: CASGKGARGNEKLFF. As DNA, the CDR3 is TGTGCTAGTGGGAAGGGGGCGCGAGGTAATGAAAAACTGTTTTTT.

CDR3 sequence (DNA): TGTGCCATCCAGGGATGGACCGGGGAGCTGTTTTTT. It specifies CAIQGWTGELFF. The chain uses TRBV10-3 and TRBJ2-2; tentatively, D is TRBD1 (5 bases). V was trimmed by 8 bases and J by 5 bases, leaving 9 bases between them. Germline-derived CDR1 and CDR2 are ENHRY and SYGVKD. The CDR3 totals 12 residues.